Shown below are 25 T cell receptor beta chains from a single sample sequenced in a study of vaccination and CD4 T cells after COVID-19. Treatment of the sample: approximately 11-day PBMC culture with coronavirus spike peptide pools or control peptides (ViraFEST assay). No cognate antigen is known for these TCRs. Sequenced with the Oncomine TCR Beta short-read assay was DNA taken from cultured CD4+ T cells. From the PCR reads, TCRdb called clonotypes with MiXCR, one entry per CDR3 protein. Of 20,000 to 25,000 distinct CDR3 sequences listed, approximately 32% were seen once; the top ten hold around 12%. Sample: cultured CD4+ T cells from blood. The receptor set was obtained from a human donor with COVID-19.

This rearrangement joins TRBV5-8 to TRBJ2-7; D possibly uses TRBD1 or TRBD2 (5 bases each). The CDR3 length is 14 residues. The germline V gene encodes CDR1 SGHTS and CDR2 YDEGEE. V lost 0 bases to trimming and J lost 3 bases, with 10 bases between them. CDR3 sequence reads: CASSLVGPNYEQYF. CDR3 bases: TGTGCCAGCAGCTTGGTGGGACCTAACTACGAGCAGTACTTC.

The chain links TRBV6-2 or TRBV6-3 to TRBJ2-7; D is undetermined. The V end was cut by 2 bases, the J end by 3 bases, with 8 bases between. CDR1 is MNHEY and CDR2 is SVGEGT in the germline V gene. This CDR3 has 13 residues. The CDR3 DNA reads as TGTGCCAGCAGTTACGAGGTCCTCTACGAGCAGTACTTC. Translating gives CASSYEVLYEQYF.

This clonotype came up a few times. The chain couples TRBV7-9 to TRBJ2-7, with 11 bases matching TRBD1. J was trimmed by 7 bases and V by 5 bases; bases with no gene match: 13. The CDR3 runs to 16 residues. Germline V gene data show CDR1 as SEHNR and CDR2 as FQNEAQ (reference sequence). As DNA, the CDR3 is TGTGCCAGCAGCGTGGGGACAGGGGGTGCCTCGAGTGAGCAGTACTTC. Encoded protein: CASSVGTGGASSEQYF.

This clonotype was recorded a few times. This chain uses TRBV20-1 with TRBJ1-2; no definite D call. The CDR3 loop spans 13 amino acids. V was shortened by 1 base and J by 4 bases, with 10 bases between the two germline ends. Germline V gene data show CDR1 as DFQATT and CDR2 as SNEGSKA (reference sequence). The CDR3 DNA is TGCAGTGCTAGAGGCGCGGAGGGCTATGGCTACACCTTC. Translating it yields CSARGAEGYGYTF.

This clonotype was detected a few times. The chain has TRBV24-1 and TRBJ1-1; D is undetermined. Trimming cost V 4 bases and J 0 bases, with 5 bases left between them. The germline V gene has CDR1 KGHDR and CDR2 SFDVKD. This CDR3 spans 13 amino acids. CDR3 protein: CATSDTVNTEAFF. DNA for the CDR3: TGTGCCACCAGTGACACAGTGAACACTGAAGCTTTCTTT.

The genes are TRBV6-1 and TRBJ2-2, with D uncertain. V lost 7 bases to trimming and J lost 1 base, with 7 bases between them. Germline V gene sequence: CDR1 MNHNS, CDR2 SASEGT. This CDR3 has 13 amino acids. CDR3 in amino acids: CASTMVNTGELFF. CDR3 DNA: TGTGCCAGCACTATGGTGAACACCGGGGAGCTGTTTTTT.

This clonotype was observed a handful of times. V and J are TRBV7-9 and TRBJ1-5; D unclear. Looked up from germline, CDR1 is SEHNR and CDR2 is FQNEAQ (reference sequence). V shed 6 bases and J shed 7 bases, with 13 bases lying between them. The CDR3 is made up of 13 amino acids. CDR3 sequence: CASSSNTGQPQHF. For the CDR3, the DNA is TGTGCCAGCAGTTCTAATACGGGGCAGCCCCAGCATTTT.

This chain links TRBV9 with TRBJ2-4, with D maybe TRBD2 (5 bases). The CDR3 runs to 13 residues. The V gene's germline CDR1 is SGDLS and CDR2 YYNGEE. The V and J ends lost 0 bases and 7 bases respectively, with 8 bases between them. As DNA, the CDR3 is TGTGCCAGCAGCGTAGTAGGGAGCAACATTCAGTACTTC. It specifies CASSVVGSNIQYF.

The chain has TRBV20-1 and TRBJ2-1; 9 nucleotides agree with TRBD1. CDR3 length: 12 amino acids. From germline, CDR1 is DFQATT and CDR2 SNEGSKA (reference sequence). CDR3 loop: CSRDRDYNEQFF. CDR3 DNA: TGCAGCCGGGACAGGGACTACAATGAGCAGTTCTTC.

This clonotype was counted between two and nine times. The chain has TRBV6-1 and TRBJ1-6; D uncertain. Between the trimmed V and J ends, which lost 5 bases and 3 bases, there was a span of 20 bases. The CDR3 contains 18 residues. From germline, CDR1 is MNHNS and CDR2 SASEGT. The CDR3 nucleotides are TGTGCCAGCAGTACACCCGTTGGGAGGGAGATCTATAATTCACCCCTCCACTTT. Translating gives CASSTPVGREIYNSPLHF.

There are a few counts of this clonotype. The chain is built from TRBV6-5 and TRBJ1-1; unclear D gene. From germline, CDR1 is MNHEY and CDR2 SVGAGI. The CDR3 length is 15 residues. Trimming pared 0 bases from V and 1 base from J, leaving 9 bases between. CDR3 in amino acids: CASSYSRWGNTEAFF. Here the CDR3 DNA reads TGTGCCAGCAGTTACTCTCGGTGGGGGAACACTGAAGCTTTCTTT.

This chain connects TRBV7-2 to TRBJ1-1, with D perhaps TRBD1 (5 bases). V was cut by 1 base and J by 1 base, with 10 bases left in between. Germline CDR1 and CDR2: SGHTA and FQGNSA. The CDR3 is 15 residues long. The CDR3 reads CASSLDGQGNTEAFF. The DNA of the CDR3 is TGTGCCAGCAGCTTAGACGGGCAGGGGAACACTGAAGCTTTCTTT.

The chain joins TRBV5-1 to TRBJ2-3; TRBD2 agrees at 16 bases. The CDR3 has 17 amino acids. CDR1 and CDR2 (germline): SGHRS, YFSETQ. J was trimmed by 7 bases and V by 3 bases; bases with no gene match: 8. The CDR3 DNA is TGCGCCAGCAGCTACGGGACTAGCGGGGGGGCACGGAATACGCAGTATTTT. Amino acids: CASSYGTSGGARNTQYF.

This clonotype was picked up a small number of times. The V gene is TRBV20-1, the J gene TRBJ1-1, with 8 nucleotides matching TRBD1. CDR3 size: 16 residues. The germline V gene has CDR1 DFQATT and CDR2 SNEGSKA (reference sequence). V gave up 0 bases and J gave up 4 bases; unmatched junction bases: 10. The CDR3 DNA sequence: TGCAGTGCTAGAGATCGGACAGGGTTCGATGGCACTGAAGCTTTCTTT. This sequence encodes CSARDRTGFDGTEAFF.

This rearrangement joins TRBV4-2 to TRBJ2-5; 7 nucleotides align to TRBD2. The CDR3 length is 15 residues. Germline V gene lookup returns CDR1 LGHNA and CDR2 YNFKEQ. The ends lost 6 bases at V and 1 base at J; junction bases unmatched: 8. As DNA, the CDR3 is TGTGCCAGCAGTTCCGCGGGGGAAACCCAAGAGACCCAGTACTTC. It encodes CASSSAGETQETQYF.

The V gene is TRBV7-6, the J gene TRBJ2-3; 8 bases are shared with TRBD2. V lost 0 bases to trimming and J lost 1 base; unmatched junction nucleotides: 3. The germline V gene has CDR1 SGHVS and CDR2 FNYEAQ. There are 16 residues in the CDR3. This chain's CDR3 is CASSLASGVRTDTQYF. The CDR3 bases are TGTGCCAGCAGCTTAGCTAGCGGGGTCCGCACAGATACGCAGTATTTT.

This clonotype came up a few times. J is TRBJ1-1 and V is TRBV7-2; the match to TRBD1 covers 7 bases. The length of the CDR3 is 16 residues. Losses at the gene ends were 1 base for V and 0 bases for J; bases not matched to a gene: 5. Germline CDR1 is SGHTA and CDR2 is FQGNSA. The CDR3 here is CASSLGQGILNTEAFF. In DNA form, the CDR3 reads TGTGCCAGCAGCTTAGGACAGGGAATTTTGAACACTGAAGCTTTCTTT.

In this sample, this clonotype turned up once. The chain joins TRBV6-1 to TRBJ2-7; D not resolved. Germline values: CDR1 MNHNS, CDR2 SASEGT. Trimming left V 6 bases short and J 7 bases short, with 10 bases between. CDR3 size: 11 residues. The CDR3 sequence: CASRRKAEQYF. The DNA of the CDR3 is TGTGCCAGCAGACGAAAGGCTGAGCAGTACTTC.

This clonotype appeared a few times. This chain links TRBV27 with TRBJ2-2; D remains ambiguous. V was trimmed by 7 bases and J by 0 bases, leaving 9 bases between them. The germline gives CDR1 MNHEY, CDR2 SMNVEV (reference sequence). The CDR3 is 14 amino acids. The CDR3 reads CASMWNSNTGELFF. The CDR3 coding sequence is TGTGCCAGCATGTGGAACTCGAACACCGGGGAGCTGTTTTTT.

V and J are TRBV5-1 and TRBJ2-7; 9 bases line up with TRBD1. Unmatched junction bases numbered 7, after V lost 3 bases and J lost 3 bases. The CDR3 extends over 15 amino acids. CDR1 is SGHRS and CDR2 is YFSETQ in the germline V gene. CDR3 residues: CASSSNRDRVYEQYF. CDR3 sequence (DNA): TGCGCCAGCAGCTCTAACCGGGACAGGGTCTACGAGCAGTACTTC. Looking up the rest from reference TRBV5-1 and TRBJ2-7 gives the full variable domain: KAGVTQTPRYLIKTRGQQVTLSCSPISGHRSVSWYQQTPGQGLQFLFEYFSETQRNKGNFPGRFSGRQFSNSRSEMNVSTLELGDSALYLCASSSNRDRVYEQYFGPGTRLTVT.

The chain has TRBV11-2 and TRBJ2-5; unclear D gene. Germline loops: CDR1 SGHAT, CDR2 FQNNGV. Trimming took off 5 bases at V and 7 bases at J, with 11 bases between the two ends. This CDR3 contains 12 residues. The CDR3 bases are TGTGCCAGCAGCCCCCGGTCGGGGACCCAGTACTTC. It specifies CASSPRSGTQYF.

This clonotype has a single count. The chain combines TRBV7-8 with TRBJ2-1; 8 bases are shared with TRBD2. Germline V gene lookup returns CDR1 SGHVS and CDR2 FQNEAQ. J gave up 4 bases and V 1 base, and 9 bases lay outside the gene matches. This CDR3 has 17 residues. CDR3 amino acids: CASSLDLAGSPYNEQFF. The CDR3 nucleotides read TGTGCCAGCAGCTTAGACCTAGCGGGCTCACCATACAATGAGCAGTTCTTC.

The V and J genes are TRBV11-3 and TRBJ2-2; no firm D call. Germline V gene sequence: CDR1 SGHNT, CDR2 YENEEA. The ends were cut back, 1 base at V and 6 bases at J, with 9 bases in the middle. The CDR3 is 14 residues long. The CDR3 protein is CASSLGLESGELFF. CDR3 bases: TGTGCCAGCAGCTTAGGCCTAGAATCCGGGGAGCTGTTTTTT.

The genes are TRBV6-1 and TRBJ1-1; tentatively, D is TRBD1 (5 bases). Germline-derived CDR1 and CDR2 are MNHNS and SASEGT. This CDR3 has 12 amino acids. V lost 6 bases and J lost 9, with 14 bases in between. The CDR3 DNA follows: TGTGCCAGCAGCCCAAACAGGAACCAAGCTTTCTTT. Encoded protein: CASSPNRNQAFF.

This sequence joins TRBV6-1 and TRBJ2-7, with D unclear. Germline V gene lookup returns CDR1 MNHNS and CDR2 SASEGT. Trimming removed 4 bases from V and 6 bases from J, with 19 bases in between. The CDR3 covers 15 residues. The CDR3 loop is CASSAVGVGLVEQYF. Here the CDR3 DNA reads TGTGCCAGCAGTGCGGTTGGGGTTGGGTTAGTCGAGCAGTACTTC.